The source of this T cell receptor (beta chain) is a study of identical twins (dated by TCRdb to between 2015 and 2016). Turning to the overall study: TCR alpha and beta repertoires from monozygotic twins, unrelated adults of various ages and cord blood were deep-sequenced to test whether fetal clonotypes persist. Replicate twin experiments were performed at different times using different library preparation protocols to rule out contamination. The full study reports these points: Compared with coincidental sharing between unrelated individuals, out-of-frame TCR alpha sequences shared between twins had an excess of sequences with low generation probability. Excess twin sharing in beta out-of-frame sequences was weaker because fewer shared sequences lowered the signal-to-noise ratio. Fewer insertions were carried by abundant cord blood beta clonotypes, a similar but weaker trend appeared in young adult naive repertoires, and no such trend appeared in memory repertoires. Invariant T cells such as MAIT and iNKT could partly confound zero-insertion analyses, though diverse VJ usage argued against this for most clonotypes. Recombination models systematically underestimated out-of-frame TCR alpha sharing in monozygotic twins but agreed with sharing between unrelated individuals. Conclusions relied on cross-sectional statistical analysis, since the same donors could not be followed over many years.

Receptor libraries were prepared by 5' RACE. The instrument given in TCRdb is Illumina HiSeq 2000. A universal primer binding site was introduced by template switching, and a unique molecular identifier was present in the final cDNA, enabling accurate counting of TCR cDNA molecules. Specific primers in the conserved constant-segment region were used to synthesize first-strand cDNA for TCR alpha and beta chains. To control for contamination, every cDNA library carried two barcodes: a SMART-Mk sample barcode plus Illumina barcodes. TruSeq adapter sequences and Illumina sample barcodes were added in two successive PCR steps. The Illumina HiSeq platform was used with custom primers to sequence TCR alpha and beta cDNA libraries. Under the source paper's analysis protocol: MiGEC processed the raw reads to extract unique molecular identifiers, while MiXCR was used to determine the CDR3 positions. For each individual, recombination models were inferred using an EM algorithm with the repgenHMM and IGoR tools. Shared clonotype analysis was performed with the tcR package in R, normalizing sharing by the product of cloneset sizes. To study raw recombination free of thymic and clonal selection effects, out-of-frame nonproductive sequences were analyzed. Clones were called with MiXCR by TCRdb after fastp trimmed the public reads at Q25, and only in-frame beta chains were retained. Under each unique CDR3 protein, matching rows form one entry showing the most common genes and DNA. TCRdb, rather than the study authors, made the V and J calls. The sample has about 430,000 distinct CDR3 sequences on record, about a fifth of them singletons. Roughly 12% of the sample rests with the top ten.

The junction carries 14 bases between V and J, which are trimmed by 0 bases and 6 bases respectively. As encoded in the germline V gene (reference sequence), CDR1 is LNHNV while CDR2 is YYDKDF. The CDR3 goes from the cysteine to the phenylalanine over 16 residues. Kept here is only the CDR3 DNA, which spans 48 bases and is read in frame from base 1. All donors were healthy Caucasians. Three unrelated non-twin adults were additionally sequenced: a male aged 18 to 30, a male aged 50 to 59 and a female aged 50 to 59. Miltenyi CD45RO+ enrichment and human naive T-cell isolation kits were used to isolate memory (CD45RO+) and naive T cells from PBMC. This clonotype was observed many times. Its recognized antigen is unknown. No quality values exist for individual bases; no much larger clone is one base distant.

Sequencing was done on a sample of naive T cells sorted from blood. This specimen's cell subset or site label, per the study, means: cells isolated with a human naive T-cell isolation kit. This chain joins TRBV15 to TRBJ2-2; no D segment can be confidently identified. The TCR comes from a man aged 45 to 65 in good health. The DNA is as follows: TGTGCCACCAGCAGAGATTTTGGGGATCCCGCCGGGGAGCTGTTTTTT. It codes for CATSRDFGDPAGELFF.